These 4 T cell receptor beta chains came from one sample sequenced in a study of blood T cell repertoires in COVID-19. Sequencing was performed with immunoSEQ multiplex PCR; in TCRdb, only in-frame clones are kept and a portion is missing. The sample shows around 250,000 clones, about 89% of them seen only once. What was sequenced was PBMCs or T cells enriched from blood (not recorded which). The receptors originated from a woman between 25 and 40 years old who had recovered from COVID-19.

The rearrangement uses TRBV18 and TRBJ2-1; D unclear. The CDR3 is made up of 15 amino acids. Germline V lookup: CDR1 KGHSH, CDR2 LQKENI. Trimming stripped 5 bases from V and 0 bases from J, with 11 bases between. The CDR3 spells CASSLVKSSYNEQFF. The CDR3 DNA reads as TGTGCCAGCTCATTGGTCAAGAGCTCCTACAATGAGCAGTTCTTC.

CDR3 sequence: CASSQCLWRPSKKNIQYF. The CDR3 nucleotides read TGTGCCAGTAGTCAATGTCTGTGGAGACCCTCGAAGAAAAACATTCAGTACTTC. The rearrangement links TRBV19 to TRBJ2-4; unclear D gene. V lost 5 bases, J lost 4 bases, and 24 bases lay in between. The length of the CDR3 is 18 residues. Germline CDR1 reads LNHDA; CDR2 reads SQIVND (reference sequence).

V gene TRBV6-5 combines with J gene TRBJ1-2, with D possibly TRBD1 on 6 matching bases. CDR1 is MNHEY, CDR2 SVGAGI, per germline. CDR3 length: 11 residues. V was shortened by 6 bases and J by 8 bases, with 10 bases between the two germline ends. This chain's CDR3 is CASRQGGGYTF. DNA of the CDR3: TGTGCCAGCAGACAGGGTGGCGGCTACACCTTC.

CDR3 in amino acids: CASSGGLAGAYEQYF. The CDR3, as DNA: TGTGCCAGCAGCGGAGGACTAGCGGGAGCATACGAGCAGTACTTC. The V call is TRBV7-8, the J call TRBJ2-7; the match to TRBD2 covers 13 bases. The CDR3 contains 15 residues. The ends lost 5 bases at V and 4 bases at J; junction bases unmatched: 5. Germline CDR1 and CDR2: SGHVS and FQNEAQ.